The clone carrying this T cell receptor (beta chain) was seen more than once but under ten times. The antigen is unknown. Read data end 3 residues before the CDR3 end; the end is taken from the germline J gene. The method was immunoSEQ multiplex PCR; TCRdb's version includes in-frame clones alone and lacks a portion of them. The sample offers roughly 23,000 clones and no singletons, the top ten holding around 9%. These data are taken from a study of T cell clonality in common variable immunodeficiency. Whole-study findings and limits: Reportedly, TCR beta sequences from common variable immunodeficiency showed fewer deletions and N-nucleotide insertions.

From germline, CDR1 is GTSNPN and CDR2 SVGIG (reference sequence). The CDR3 contains 14 residues. V shed 3 bases, J shed 1 base, and the junction held 3 bases outside the gene matches. The receptor was derived from a human donor with common variable immunodeficiency. The sequenced material came from peripheral blood mononuclear cells. The V call is TRBV30, the J call TRBJ1-2, with 9 bases matching TRBD1. This CDR3 is CAWRDRGGNYGYTF. CDR3 DNA (partial): TGTGCCTGGAGGGACAGGGGAGGTAACTATGGC.